The rows below give T cell receptor beta chains drawn from one sample of a study of T cell responses to AZD1222 COVID-19 vaccine. Using immunoSEQ multiplex PCR, the repertoire was profiled, and TCRdb retains in-frame clones only, with some absent. This table holds tens of thousands of clones, roughly four fifths found once. Sequences were derived from peripheral blood, sampled on day 0 of AZD1222 vaccination. Every receptor here comes from an adult in good health. Both conserved end residues are part of each CDR3. The order of the fields is clone size, D gene, J gene, V gene, CDR3 DNA, CDR3 protein. D genes are given only for firm matches. The size field is filled for only some rows; it gives once, few, many or a size class.

abundance: .; d_gene: TRBD1; j_gene: TRBJ2-7; v_gene: TRBV4-1; CDR3nt: TGCGCCAGCAGCCAAGAAGCACAGGGGGACTACGAGCAGTACTTC; CDR3aa: CASSQEAQGDYEQYF
abundance: once; d_gene: .; j_gene: TRBJ2-5; v_gene: TRBV3-1/TRBV3-2; CDR3nt: TGTGCCAGCAGCCAAACGGGGGTTCGCCAAGAGACCCAGTACTTC; CDR3aa: CASSQTGVRQETQYF
abundance: .; d_gene: .; j_gene: TRBJ2-5; v_gene: TRBV5-8; CDR3nt: TGTGCCAGCAGCTTGCTGCAGACAGGCCAAGAGACCCAGTACTTC; CDR3aa: CASSLLQTGQETQYF
abundance: once; d_gene: TRBD1; j_gene: TRBJ2-4; v_gene: TRBV10-3; CDR3nt: TGTGCCATCAGTGAAGGGACAGGGGAAGTAAACATTCAGTACTTC; CDR3aa: CAISEGTGEVNIQYF
abundance: .; d_gene: .; j_gene: TRBJ1-2; v_gene: TRBV7-9; CDR3nt: TGTGCCAGCAGCTTAGTGGCCCGGGGTAGCTATGGCTACACCTTC; CDR3aa: CASSLVARGSYGYTF
abundance: .; d_gene: .; j_gene: TRBJ1-6; v_gene: TRBV4-3; CDR3nt: TGCGCCAGCAGCCAAGAAGCGGGCCCCTATAATTCACCCCTCCACTTT; CDR3aa: CASSQEAGPYNSPLHF
abundance: .; d_gene: TRBD2; j_gene: TRBJ2-1; v_gene: TRBV7-9; CDR3nt: TGTGCCAGCAGCCCGGGCGGGAGCTCCTACAATGAGCAGTTCTTC; CDR3aa: CASSPGGSSYNEQFF
abundance: few; d_gene: TRBD1; j_gene: TRBJ2-7; v_gene: TRBV7-9; CDR3nt: TGTGCCAGCAGCACCCAAGTAGGACAGGGTGGCGTGCAGTACTTC; CDR3aa: CASSTQVGQGGVQYF
abundance: .; d_gene: TRBD1; j_gene: TRBJ1-6; v_gene: TRBV4-1; CDR3nt: TGCGCCAGCAGCCAAGATATGACAGGGGGCAATTCACCCCTCCACTTT; CDR3aa: CASSQDMTGGNSPLHF
abundance: .; d_gene: .; j_gene: TRBJ1-3; v_gene: TRBV4-3; CDR3nt: TGCGCCAGCAGCCAAGATGGCTACTCCTCTGGAAACACCATATATTTT; CDR3aa: CASSQDGYSSGNTIYF
abundance: .; d_gene: TRBD1; j_gene: TRBJ1-1; v_gene: TRBV7-9; CDR3nt: TGTGCCAGCAGCTCTCCGGGACAGAGCTTGACTGAAGCTTTCTTT; CDR3aa: CASSSPGQSLTEAFF
abundance: .; d_gene: TRBD2; j_gene: TRBJ2-3; v_gene: TRBV27; CDR3nt: TGTGCCAGCAGTTTATACCCTAGCGGGGGGGCCGGGGTCCCAGATACGCAGTATTTT; CDR3aa: CASSLYPSGGAGVPDTQYF
abundance: few; d_gene: .; j_gene: TRBJ1-4; v_gene: TRBV6-1; CDR3nt: TGTGCCAGCAGTGAAGGCCAGGGCATTGAAAAACTGTTTTTT; CDR3aa: CASSEGQGIEKLFF
abundance: .; d_gene: .; j_gene: TRBJ1-4; v_gene: TRBV9; CDR3nt: TGTGCCAGCAGCTCCCAGAGGGGGGCTTATGAAAAACTGTTTTTT; CDR3aa: CASSSQRGAYEKLFF
abundance: .; d_gene: TRBD1; j_gene: TRBJ1-2; v_gene: TRBV5-6; CDR3nt: TGTGCCAGCAGCTGGGACAGTACTCCGGGCTACACCTTC; CDR3aa: CASSWDSTPGYTF
abundance: .; d_gene: .; j_gene: TRBJ2-3; v_gene: TRBV5-1; CDR3nt: TGCGCCAGCAGGGCAGTCGGATCAGATACGCAGTATTTT; CDR3aa: CASRAVGSDTQYF
abundance: few; d_gene: TRBD2; j_gene: TRBJ2-7; v_gene: TRBV7-2; CDR3nt: TGTGCCAGCAGTTTAGCGGGGGGGCCTGGGGAGCAGTACTTC; CDR3aa: CASSLAGGPGEQYF
abundance: .; d_gene: .; j_gene: TRBJ2-5; v_gene: TRBV18; CDR3nt: TGTGCCAGCTCACCACAGCCACCCCAAGAGACCCAGTACTTC; CDR3aa: CASSPQPPQETQYF
abundance: .; d_gene: .; j_gene: TRBJ2-3; v_gene: TRBV10-3; CDR3nt: TGTGCCATCAGTGAGGGTACTTCTGTCGGGGGAACAGATACGCAGTATTTT; CDR3aa: CAISEGTSVGGTDTQYF